The 23 T cell receptor beta chains listed next were all sequenced from one sample in a study of T cell responses to AZD1222 COVID-19 vaccine. Sequenced by immunoSEQ multiplex PCR; TCRdb stores in-frame clones only, minus some. The table shows 110,000 to 150,000 clones, with approximately 90% occurring only once. Material: peripheral blood, obtained on day 0 of AZD1222 vaccination. These receptor sequences come from an adult in good health.

Concerning this clone: A junction boundary mismatches the germline segment, possibly from a read error. The chain recombines TRBV24-1 with TRBJ1-2, with 7 bases aligning to TRBD1. The CDR3 has 12 residues. Germline CDR1 is KGHDR and CDR2 is SFDVKD. The CDR3 protein is CATSDTPGQTFF. The CDR3 DNA is TGTGCCACCAGTGACACACCGGGACAGACTTTCTTC.

The chain combines TRBV9 with TRBJ2-5; tentatively, D is TRBD2 (7 bases). Germline lookup yields CDR1 SGDLS and CDR2 YYNGEE. The CDR3 spans 15 residues. Deletions cut 0 bases from V and 1 base from J, with 10 bases between. The CDR3 region is CASSVGGGLQETQYF. DNA for the CDR3: TGTGCCAGCAGCGTAGGGGGGGGGCTCCAAGAGACCCAGTACTTC.

This sequence joins TRBV28 and TRBJ1-5; 9 positions agree with TRBD1. The CDR3 sequence is 16 residues long. CDR1 and CDR2 (germline): MDHEN, SYDVKM. Trimming cost V 5 bases and J 2 bases; bases outside gene matches: 7. The CDR3 region is CASSPRGQGGNQPQHF. Here the CDR3 DNA reads TGTGCCAGCAGTCCACGGGGACAGGGAGGCAATCAGCCCCAGCATTTT.

The chain is built from TRBV7-6 and TRBJ2-1; no reliable D call. This CDR3 has 12 amino acids. CDR1 is SGHVS and CDR2 is FNYEAQ in the germline V gene. Trimming removed 2 bases from V and 8 bases from J, with 7 bases in between. The CDR3 sequence is CASSLNFYEQFF. As DNA, the CDR3 is TGTGCCAGCAGCTTAAATTTCTATGAGCAGTTCTTC.

The chain couples TRBV5-4 to TRBJ1-5; D ambiguous. This CDR3 is built from 13 residues. Germline V gene data show CDR1 as SGHNT and CDR2 as YYREEE (reference sequence). V was trimmed by 0 bases and J by 3 bases, leaving 4 bases between them. In DNA, the CDR3 is TGTGCCAGCAGCTTGGGTGACAATCAGCCCCAGCATTTT. Translated: CASSLGDNQPQHF.

This CDR3 is CASSYGAGELFF. As DNA, the CDR3 is TGTGCCAGCAGTTACGGGGCCGGGGAGCTGTTTTTT. The V gene is TRBV6-5, the J gene TRBJ2-2; no reliable D call. This CDR3 has 12 amino acids. V was shortened by 2 bases and J by 6 bases, with 4 bases between the two germline ends. Germline CDR1 reads MNHEY; CDR2 reads SVGAGI.

This chain links TRBV7-8 with TRBJ1-4, with 10 bases aligning to TRBD1. The CDR3 covers 15 residues. J gave up 1 base and V 5 bases, and 1 base lay outside the gene matches. From germline, CDR1 is SGHVS and CDR2 FQNEAQ. This CDR3 reads CASSDRGRTNEKLFF. DNA of the CDR3: TGTGCCAGCAGCGACAGGGGGCGAACTAATGAAAAACTGTTTTTT.

V usage is TRBV19 and J usage is TRBJ1-5; D gene unclear. V dropped 6 bases and J dropped 4 bases, with 10 bases sitting between them. CDR1 is LNHDA, CDR2 SQIVND, per germline (reference sequence). The CDR3 totals 13 residues. CDR3 bases: TGTGCCAGTAGAAGGTGGGCAAATCAGCCCCAGCATTTT. It yields the protein CASRRWANQPQHF.

The chain recombines TRBV21-1 with TRBJ1-2; the table calls TRBD1, which could not be checked here. TRBV21-1 is shown as a pseudogene. This CDR3 region has 16 residues. The CDR3 region has the DNA TGTGCCAGCAGCAAAAGATGGGCCATTTTCCGCTATGGCTACACCTTC. Translated: CASSKRWAIFRYGYTF.

The gene calls are TRBV9 and TRBJ2-1; no clear D. CDR1 and CDR2 from the germline V gene are SGDLS and YYNGEE. V lost 3 bases to trimming and J lost 9 bases, with 19 bases between them. The CDR3 has 15 amino acids. The CDR3: CASSDPVKAPLEQFF. The CDR3 DNA follows: TGTGCCAGCAGCGATCCCGTCAAGGCCCCCCTTGAGCAGTTCTTC.

This sequence joins TRBV29-1 and TRBJ1-1, with a tentative D call TRBD1 (6 bases). In germline, CDR1 is SQVTM, CDR2 ANQGSEA. CDR3 size: 13 residues. V lost 2 bases to trimming and J lost 1 base, with 8 bases between them. CDR3 amino acids: CSVEPRGNTEAFF. The CDR3 nucleotides read TGCAGCGTTGAACCCAGGGGGAACACTGAAGCTTTCTTT.

This clone was observed a single time. The V gene is TRBV7-9, the J gene TRBJ2-3; D is ambiguous. This CDR3 is built from 15 residues. V was cut by 5 bases and J by 2 bases, with 14 bases left in between. Germline V gene lookup returns CDR1 SEHNR and CDR2 FQNEAQ (reference sequence). The CDR3 bases are TGTGCCAGCAGCCCCAACCCCGTACCCACAGATACGCAGTATTTT. Its translation: CASSPNPVPTDTQYF.

The gene calls are TRBV18 and TRBJ1-1, with D possibly being TRBD1 (6 bases). There are 16 residues in the CDR3. V gave up 3 bases and J gave up 1 base, with 15 bases separating them. Germline V gene lookup returns CDR1 KGHSH and CDR2 LQKENI. CDR3 amino acids: CASSPLPGHENTEAFF. Written as DNA, the CDR3 is TGTGCCAGCTCACCGCTCCCGGGACACGAGAACACTGAAGCTTTCTTT.

With respect to this clone: The junction shows a germline mismatch at one end, possibly a read error. The CDR3 here is CASSPGQGRSPLHF. Written as DNA, the CDR3 is TGTGCTAGCAGTCCGGGCCAGGGCAGGTCACCCCTCCACTTT. The chain has TRBV6-5 and TRBJ1-6, with D possibly matching TRBD1 (5 bases). The CDR3 extends over 14 amino acids. Germline CDR1 MNHEY, CDR2 SVGAGI.

This clone was picked up a small number of times. The V and J genes are TRBV19 and TRBJ1-5; D possibly corresponds to TRBD1 (5 bases). Trimming took 4 bases from V and 3 from J, leaving 16 bases between them. The CDR3 covers 16 residues. Germline V gene sequence: CDR1 LNHDA, CDR2 SQIVND (reference sequence). The CDR3 sequence is CASSTVGDSVNQPQHF. As DNA, the CDR3 is TGTGCCAGTAGTACAGTCGGGGACTCGGTCAATCAGCCCCAGCATTTT.

This chain links TRBV3-1 (or the pseudogene TRBV3-2) with TRBJ2-5; D may be TRBD1 (6 bases). Germline V gives CDR1 LGHDT, CDR2 YNNKEL (reference sequence). This CDR3 region has 15 residues. The V gene lost 1 base and the J gene lost 5 bases, with 14 bases spanning the gap. In nucleotides, the CDR3 is TGTGCCAGCAGCCAAGGGGTTCGACAGGACGAGACCCAGTACTTC. Translating gives CASSQGVRQDETQYF.

The chain is built from TRBV11-3 and TRBJ1-1; the D gene is possibly TRBD1 (5 bases). The V gene's germline CDR1 is SGHNT and CDR2 YENEEA. V dropped 1 base and J dropped 3 bases, with 9 bases sitting between them. CDR3 length: 14 amino acids. The CDR3 here is CASSLGGSYTEAFF. CDR3 coding DNA: TGTGCCAGCAGCTTAGGGGGCAGTTACACTGAAGCTTTCTTT.

The chain combines TRBV7-3 with TRBJ2-2, with D possibly matching TRBD2 (5 bases). The length of the CDR3 is 15 residues. V was pared by 1 base and J by 4 bases, with 10 bases between. Germline CDR1 SGHTA, CDR2 FQGTGA. CDR3 coding DNA: TGTGCCAGCAGCTTAATGGCTAGCTCCACCGGGGAGCTGTTTTTT. This gives the protein CASSLMASSTGELFF.

The rearrangement links TRBV24-1 to TRBJ2-5, with 8 positions matching TRBD2. The ends lost 9 bases at V and 4 bases at J; junction bases unmatched: 6. Germline V CDR1 and CDR2: KGHDR, SFDVKD. The CDR3 length is 13 residues. DNA of the CDR3: TGTGCCACCGCGCTAGCGGGTGGAGAGACCCAGTACTTC. As protein: CATALAGGETQYF.

This chain links TRBV12-5 with TRBJ2-1, with D possibly matching TRBD2 (6 bases). This CDR3 spans 14 amino acids. V was pared by 6 bases and J by 0 bases, with 9 bases between. The germline V gene has CDR1 LGHNT and CDR2 FRNRAP. CDR3 coding DNA: TGTGCTAGTGGCCGGGGGATCTCCTACAATGAGCAGTTCTTC. Protein product: CASGRGISYNEQFF.

V usage is TRBV25-1 and J usage is TRBJ1-6, with a weak D call TRBD1 (6 bases). With 8 bases removed from V and 7 bases from J, the gap between germline ends came to 21 bases. This CDR3 has 16 amino acids. CDR1 is MGHDK, CDR2 SYGVNS, per germline. CDR3 bases: TGTGCCAGCCGTCACACCGGGGGGCGACCGAATTCACCCCTCCACTTT. The encoded protein is CASRHTGGRPNSPLHF. Full variable domain (missing parts from reference TRBV25-1 and TRBJ1-6): EADIYQTPRYLVIGTGKKITLECSQTMGHDKMYWYQQDPGMELHLIHYSYGVNSTEKGDLSSESTVSRIRTEHFPLTLESARPSHTSQYLCASRHTGGRPNSPLHFGNGTRLTVT.

CDR3 nucleotide sequence: TGTGCCAGCAGTTCGGACCCTCTAGGGCACAATGAGCAGTTCTTC. It encodes CASSSDPLGHNEQFF. V and J are TRBV28 and TRBJ2-1, with D uncertain. This CDR3 has 15 residues. The germline CDR1 and CDR2 sequences are MDHEN and SYDVKM. V lost 4 bases and J lost 5, with 15 bases in between.

The gene calls are TRBV6-6 and TRBJ1-5; D uncertain. V gave up 2 bases and J gave up 2 bases, with 10 bases separating them. CDR1 and CDR2 from the germline V gene are MNHNY and SVGAGI (reference sequence). The CDR3 spans 15 residues. This CDR3 reads CASSYARARNQPQHF. The CDR3 DNA sequence: TGTGCCAGCAGTTACGCACGGGCCCGCAATCAGCCCCAGCATTTT.